These 14 T cell receptor beta chains share one sample of origin, sequenced in a study of blood T cells in healthy people across ages. PCR was performed a second time for about 7 to 12 cycles using a sample-barcoded 5' primer and a J-beta primer mix. TCRdb re-called the 5' RACE reads through MiXCR, storing one row per CDR3 protein. The table includes more than 650,000 distinct CDR3 sequences, roughly 24% detected once. This sample was shared with a second study, whose subject was T cells of mothers and their children.

The sequencing input was blood. The receptors originated from a boy between 10 and 17 years old in good health.

This CDR3 is CSASTGRNQPQHF. CDR3 nucleotide sequence: TGCAGTGCTTCGACAGGGCGCAATCAGCCCCAGCATTTT. The rearrangement uses TRBV20-1 and TRBJ1-5, with 7 bases fitting TRBD1. The germline V gene encodes CDR1 DFQATT and CDR2 SNEGSKA (reference sequence). This CDR3 has 13 amino acids. Trimming removed 5 bases from V and 2 bases from J; junction bases left unmatched: 3.

The V call is TRBV27, the J call TRBJ2-5; the D is unclear. Deletions cut 3 bases from V and 5 bases from J, with 13 bases between. In germline, CDR1 is MNHEY, CDR2 SMNVEV (reference sequence). The CDR3 has 14 residues. CDR3 residues: CASSFGVVGETQYF. Here the CDR3 DNA reads TGTGCCAGCAGTTTTGGGGTAGTAGGGGAGACCCAGTACTTC.

The chain recombines TRBV7-6 with TRBJ1-6; D is undetermined. CDR3 length: 12 amino acids. Trimming left V 3 bases short and J 10 bases short, with 7 bases between. CDR1 is SGHVS, CDR2 FNYEAQ, per germline. The CDR3 loop is CASSFGESPLHF. The DNA of the CDR3 is TGTGCCAGCAGCTTTGGGGAGTCACCCCTCCACTTT.

This sequence joins TRBV28 and TRBJ2-7, with 8 bases that match TRBD2. The J call is doubtful: the DNA matches TRBJ2-5 better. The CDR3 length is 13 residues. Germline V gene sequence: CDR1 MDHEN, CDR2 SYDVKM. CDR3 amino acids: CASSRGGWETQYF. CDR3 coding DNA: TGTGCCAGCAGTCGGGGGGGCTGGGAGACCCAGTACTTC.

This clonotype was counted a few times. This chain uses TRBV28 with TRBJ2-7; TRBD2 matches at 9 bases. V shed 5 bases and J 2 bases; nucleotides not matched to a gene: 4. From germline, CDR1 is MDHEN and CDR2 SYDVKM. This CDR3 is built from 14 residues. CDR3 coding DNA: TGTGCCAGCAGTGAAGCGGGGGGACCCTACGAGCAGTACTTC. It translates to CASSEAGGPYEQYF.

Comments on this clonotype: Its ends do not fully match the called genes, so a read error is possible. The chain couples TRBV7-9 to TRBJ2-1, with D perhaps matching TRBD2 (5 bases). Germline V CDR1 and CDR2: SEHNR, FQNEAQ (reference sequence). This CDR3 contains 14 residues. This CDR3 reads CASSQRATGYEQSF. The CDR3 DNA reads TGTGCCAGCAGCCAGAGGGCGACGGGATATGAGCAGTCCTTC.

This clonotype was seen a handful of times. The genes are TRBV4-2 and TRBJ2-5; weak D call: TRBD2 (5 bases). With the DNA end fitting TRBJ2-1 better, the J assignment may be wrong. Per germline, CDR1 LGHNA and CDR2 YNFKEQ. CDR3 size: 14 residues. This chain's CDR3 is CASRLEGGYDEQFF. The CDR3 DNA is TGTGCCAGTCGATTAGAAGGCGGGTACGATGAGCAGTTCTTC.

The chain carries TRBV9 and TRBJ2-5, with D possibly TRBD2 on 6 matching bases. With the DNA end fitting TRBJ2-7 better, the J assignment may be wrong. The CDR3 length is 14 residues. From germline, CDR1 is SGDLS and CDR2 YYNGEE. DNA for the CDR3: TGTGCCAGCAGCGTAGGGGGGGAGTCCTACGAGCAGTACTTC. This encodes CASSVGGESYEQYF.

This clonotype was detected only a few times. The chain joins TRBV7-9 to TRBJ2-5, with 12 bases lining up with TRBD2. Judging by the DNA end, TRBJ2-1 fits better; the J call may be wrong. The CDR3 length is 15 residues. CDR1 SEHNR and CDR2 FQNEAQ come from the germline V gene (reference sequence). The CDR3 region is CASSPRTSGAYEQFF. The CDR3 DNA reads TGTGCCAGCAGCCCACGGACTAGCGGGGCCTATGAGCAGTTCTTC.

V is TRBV6-5 and J is TRBJ2-3; weak D call: TRBD2 (6 bases). The germline CDR1 and CDR2 sequences are MNHEY and SVGAGI. The CDR3 is 12 amino acids. The V end lost 6 bases, the J end lost 11 bases, and 15 bases lay between the germline ends. Here the CDR3 DNA reads TGTGCCAGCAGGACCGGCGGGATCGAGCAGTATTTT. Its protein is CASRTGGIEQYF.

The chain is built from TRBV12-3 or TRBV12-4 and TRBJ2-2; D unclear. V lost 10 bases, J lost 0 bases, and 12 bases lay in between. This CDR3 contains 14 residues. The CDR3 spells CAIRTATNTGELFF. The CDR3 region has the DNA TGTGCCATCCGGACGGCTACGAACACCGGGGAGCTGTTTTTT.

As for this clonotype: An end of the junction differs from the germline gene, which may be a read error. This sequence joins TRBV7-6 and TRBJ2-1; TRBD1 agrees at 11 bases. The CDR3 has 15 residues. Germline CDR1 and CDR2: SGHVS and FNYEAQ. CDR3 in DNA: TGTGCCAGCAGCTACCGGACAGGGGGCTACAATGAACAGTTCTTC. It is translated as CASSYRTGGYNEQFF.

This clonotype has only a few counts. V usage is TRBV7-6 and J usage is TRBJ2-5; weak D call: TRBD1 (5 bases). The CDR3 totals 15 residues. V gave up 2 bases and J gave up 1 base, with 11 bases separating them. Germline V gives CDR1 SGHVS, CDR2 FNYEAQ. The CDR3 DNA reads TGTGCCAGCAGCTTATCCCCAGGGCCCCAAGAGACCCAGTACTTC. Protein sequence: CASSLSPGPQETQYF.

The chain is built from TRBV28 and TRBJ2-5; 8 bases agree with TRBD2. The end of the DNA aligns better with TRBJ2-1, so the J call may be wrong. CDR3 length: 16 residues. Germline V gives CDR1 MDHEN, CDR2 SYDVKM. The CDR3 spells CASSASGTSTRNEQFF. As DNA, the CDR3 is TGTGCCAGCAGTGCCTCCGGGACTAGTACTCGGAATGAGCAGTTCTTC.